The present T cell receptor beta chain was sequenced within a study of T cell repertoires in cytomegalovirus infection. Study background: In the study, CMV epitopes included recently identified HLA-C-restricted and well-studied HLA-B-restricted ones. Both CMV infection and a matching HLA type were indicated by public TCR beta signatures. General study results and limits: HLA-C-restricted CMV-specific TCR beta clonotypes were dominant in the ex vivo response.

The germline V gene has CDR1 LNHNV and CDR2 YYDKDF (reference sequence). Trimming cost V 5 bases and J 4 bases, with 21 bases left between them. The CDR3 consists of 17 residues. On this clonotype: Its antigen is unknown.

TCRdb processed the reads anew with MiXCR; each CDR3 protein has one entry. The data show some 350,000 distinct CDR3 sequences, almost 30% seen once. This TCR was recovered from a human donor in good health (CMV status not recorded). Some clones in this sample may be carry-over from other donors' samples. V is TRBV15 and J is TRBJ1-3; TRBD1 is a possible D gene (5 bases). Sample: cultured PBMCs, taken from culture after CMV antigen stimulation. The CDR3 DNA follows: TGTGCCACCAGCCCCCGGGCCAGGGCCCGCGCCGGAAACACCATATATTTT. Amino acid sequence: CATSPRARARAGNTIYF.